What follows describes a single TCR beta chain. The repertoire was sequenced with immunoSEQ multiplex PCR; TCRdb's copy has only in-frame clones and lacks some. The data show tens of thousands of clones, about nine tenths seen once. This entry is derived from a study of T cell changes during pregnancy in multiple sclerosis. The CDR3 is made up of 17 amino acids. The germline V gene has CDR1 LGHNA and CDR2 YSLEER. Losses at the gene ends were 1 base for V and 4 bases for J; bases not matched to a gene: 11. The input for sequencing was peripheral blood, taken after pregnancy. The chain has TRBV4-3 and TRBJ2-5, with 8 bases lining up with TRBD2. This TCR derives from a female donor in good health, enrolled as a control in a pregnancy study. The CDR3 sequence: CASSQVGAGGLSETQYF. The CDR3 DNA is TGCGCCAGCAGCCAAGTAGGCGCGGGGGGTCTTTCAGAGACCCAGTACTTC.